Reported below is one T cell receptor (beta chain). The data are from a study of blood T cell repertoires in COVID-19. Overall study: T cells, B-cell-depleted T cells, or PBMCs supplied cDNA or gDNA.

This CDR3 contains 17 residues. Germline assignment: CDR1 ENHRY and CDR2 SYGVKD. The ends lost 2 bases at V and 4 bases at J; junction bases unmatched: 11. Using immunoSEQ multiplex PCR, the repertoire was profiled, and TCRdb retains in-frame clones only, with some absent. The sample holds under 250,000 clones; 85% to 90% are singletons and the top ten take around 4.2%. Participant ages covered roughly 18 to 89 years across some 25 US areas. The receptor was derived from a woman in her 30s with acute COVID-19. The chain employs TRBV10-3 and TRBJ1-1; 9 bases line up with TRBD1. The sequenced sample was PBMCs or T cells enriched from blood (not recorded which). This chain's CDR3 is CAISELPTGGKGTEAFF. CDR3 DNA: TGTGCCATCAGTGAGCTCCCCACAGGGGGCAAGGGCACTGAAGCTTTCTTT.